Each of the 12 T cell receptor beta chains below was sequenced from the same sample in a study of blood T cell repertoires in COVID-19. TCRdb keeps only in-frame clones here, not all; method: immunoSEQ multiplex PCR. The table records 190,000 or so clones, 90% of them present only once. What was sequenced was peripheral blood. The receptors were sampled from a man in his forties or fifties with acute or convalescent COVID-19.

The chain carries TRBV13 and TRBJ2-3; D call uncertain. Germline values: CDR1 PRHDT, CDR2 FYEKMQ (reference sequence). Trimming removed 5 bases at V and 2 bases at J, with 5 bases between. The CDR3 length is 12 residues. The DNA of the CDR3 is TGTGCCAGCAGCCTAACCACAGATACGCAGTATTTT. It translates to CASSLTTDTQYF.

This clone has only a few counts. The rearrangement joins TRBV12-3 or TRBV12-4 to TRBJ1-2, with D possibly being TRBD1 (5 bases). Trimming took off 7 bases at V and 7 bases at J, with 16 bases between the two ends. CDR3 length: 13 residues. The CDR3: CASNSGTTSGYTF. The DNA of the CDR3 is TGTGCCAGCAATTCCGGGACTACGTCTGGCTACACCTTC.

The rearrangement joins TRBV5-5 to TRBJ2-5; D possibly corresponds to TRBD1 (6 bases). The CDR3 covers 15 residues. The V gene's germline CDR1 is SGHKS and CDR2 YYEKEE (reference sequence). V was trimmed by 4 bases and J by 5 bases, leaving 18 bases between them. As DNA, the CDR3 is TGTGCCAGCAGCCCTACAGGGTTTTTTGGGGAGACCCAGTACTTC. Translation gives CASSPTGFFGETQYF.

J is TRBJ1-5 and V is TRBV5-1; D remains ambiguous. This CDR3 comprises 13 residues. Germline V CDR1 and CDR2: SGHRS, YFSETQ. V lost 0 bases, J lost 8 bases, and 9 bases lay in between. CDR3 DNA sequence: TGCGCCAGCAGCTTGGGCGGTGAGGAGCCCCAGCATTTT. This translates into CASSLGGEEPQHF.

The V gene is TRBV9, the J gene TRBJ2-7, with 8 bases lining up with TRBD2. This CDR3 spans 15 amino acids. With 4 bases clipped from V and 2 bases from J, the junction kept 8 bases outside the gene matches. CDR1 is SGDLS, CDR2 YYNGEE, per germline. The DNA for the CDR3 is TGTGCCAGCAGCCCCGGGGGGGGGCGCCCCTACGAGCAGTACTTC. The encoded protein is CASSPGGGRPYEQYF. The complete variable domain, with remaining parts taken from reference TRBV9 and TRBJ2-7, reads DSGVTQTPKHLITATGQRVTLRCSPRSGDLSVYWYQQSLDQGLQFLIQYYNGEERAKGNILERFSAQQFPDLHSELNLSSLELGDSALYFCASSPGGGRPYEQYFGPGTRLTVT.

The gene calls are TRBV7-6 and TRBJ2-5; perhaps TRBD2 as D (7 bases). The germline V gene has CDR1 SGHVS and CDR2 FNYEAQ. With 5 bases removed from V and 4 bases from J, the gap between germline ends came to 14 bases. The CDR3 length is 14 residues. The CDR3 nucleotides are TGTGCCAGCAGCCCCCGCGGGGGCGGAGAGACCCAGTACTTC. It encodes CASSPRGGGETQYF.

The chain employs TRBV19 and TRBJ2-6; a weak D match, TRBD1 (6 bases). Germline loops: CDR1 LNHDA, CDR2 SQIVND (reference sequence). This CDR3 contains 15 residues. The germline V and J ends were trimmed by 5 bases and 2 bases, with 10 bases remaining between them. The CDR3 DNA is TGTGCCAGTAGTCTCAACAGGGCTGGGGCCAACGTCCTGACTTTC. Residues: CASSLNRAGANVLTF.

This sequence joins TRBV6-2 or TRBV6-3 and TRBJ2-1, with D perhaps matching TRBD1 (6 bases). The length of the CDR3 is 11 residues. Trimming took 4 bases from V and 8 from J, leaving 6 bases between them. CDR1 is MNHEY, CDR2 SVGEGT, per germline. The CDR3 DNA reads TGTGCCAGCAGTTGGGGGCATGAGCAGTTCTTC. This encodes CASSWGHEQFF.

The genes are TRBV11-2 and TRBJ1-2; 7 bases map to TRBD1. The CDR3 has 13 residues. The trim removed 3 bases at V and 8 bases at J, leaving 6 bases unmatched. The germline V gene has CDR1 SGHAT and CDR2 FQNNGV. This CDR3 reads CASSFGRGYGYTF. Written as DNA, the CDR3 is TGTGCCAGCAGCTTTGGCAGGGGGTACGGCTACACCTTC.

V gene TRBV12-3 or TRBV12-4 combines with J gene TRBJ2-7; 8 bases fit TRBD2. The CDR3 sequence is 13 residues long. Trimming removed 5 bases from V and 6 bases from J; junction bases left unmatched: 6. The CDR3, as DNA: TGTGCCAGCAGTCTAAGGACTAGCTCCGAGCAGTACTTC. Amino acid sequence: CASSLRTSSEQYF.

V is TRBV28 and J is TRBJ2-7, with D uncertain. Trimming pared 5 bases from V and 2 bases from J, leaving 10 bases between. This CDR3 contains 13 residues. Germline V lookup: CDR1 MDHEN, CDR2 SYDVKM. As DNA, the CDR3 is TGTGCCAGCAGTCCCCCCGTAGCCTACGAGCAGTACTTC. This encodes CASSPPVAYEQYF.

This clone was seen more than once but under ten times. The chain joins TRBV29-1 to TRBJ1-2, with TRBD1 matching over 10 bases. Germline assignment: CDR1 SQVTM and CDR2 ANQGSEA. The CDR3 has 13 residues. V shed 8 bases, J shed 7 bases, and the junction held 10 bases outside the gene matches. CDR3 loop: CSISGQGRGGYTF. The CDR3 coding sequence is TGCAGCATCTCGGGACAGGGGAGGGGTGGCTACACCTTC.